This T cell receptor (beta chain) was profiled in a study of T cell changes during pregnancy in multiple sclerosis (dated by TCRdb to about 2019). Regarding the study in general: The study examined how the T cell repertoire changed over the course of pregnancy in women with multiple sclerosis.

Points on this clone: Its antigen is still unknown. No qualities accompany the bases; no much larger clone lies one base away.

Libraries were prepared through the immunoSEQ multiplex PCR assay. This is the immuneACCESS table as TCRdb keeps it, with only in-frame sequences that have V and J called. A part of the clones is gone; compared with another copy, unresolved V genes explain less than half, and the rest is unexplained. Across this sample there are 33,000 or so clones, with under 95% seen only once. The ten biggest clones cover 5% to 5.5% of the sample. The source was peripheral blood, collected in the third trimester of pregnancy. The clonotype was recovered from a female donor in good health, enrolled as a control in a pregnancy study.

The DNA sequence is given as TGTGCCAGCAGCGTTGGAGACAGGGGGTCTAATTCACCCCTCCACTTT. It is translated as CASSVGDRGSNSPLHF. The V gene is TRBV9 and the J gene is TRBJ1-6, with 9 central nucleotides matching TRBD1. CDR1 SGDLS and CDR2 YYNGEE are derived from the germline V gene. Its CDR3 holds 16 amino acids, cysteine through phenylalanine. Only the CDR3 part of the read is kept: 48 bases, read in frame from the first base. Clipping removes 2 bases from V and 6 bases from J, with 6 as the unmatched junction base count. Extended through the reference TRBV9 and TRBJ1-6 proteins, this CDR3 yields the full variable domain: DSGVTQTPKHLITATGQRVTLRCSPRSGDLSVYWYQQSLDQGLQFLIQYYNGEERAKGNILERFSAQQFPDLHSELNLSSLELGDSALYFCASSVGDRGSNSPLHFGNGTRLTVT.